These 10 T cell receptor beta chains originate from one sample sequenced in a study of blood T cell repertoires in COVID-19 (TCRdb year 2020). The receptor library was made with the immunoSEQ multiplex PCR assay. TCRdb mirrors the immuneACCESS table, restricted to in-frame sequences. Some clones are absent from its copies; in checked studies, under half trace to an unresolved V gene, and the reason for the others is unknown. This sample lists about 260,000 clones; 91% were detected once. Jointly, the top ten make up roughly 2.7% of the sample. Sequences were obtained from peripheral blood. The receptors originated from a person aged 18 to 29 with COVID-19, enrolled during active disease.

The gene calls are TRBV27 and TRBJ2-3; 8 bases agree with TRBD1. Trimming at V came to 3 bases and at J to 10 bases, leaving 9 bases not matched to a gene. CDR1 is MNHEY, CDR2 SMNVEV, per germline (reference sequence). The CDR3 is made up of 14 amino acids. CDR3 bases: TGTGCCAGCAGTTTCTTTCCGGACAGGGAGGCGCAGTATTTT. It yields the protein CASSFFPDREAQYF.

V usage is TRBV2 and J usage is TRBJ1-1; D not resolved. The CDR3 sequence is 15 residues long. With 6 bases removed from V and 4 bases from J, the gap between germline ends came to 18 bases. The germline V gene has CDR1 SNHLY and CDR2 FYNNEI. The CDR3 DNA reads TGTGCCAGCAGCATGCCAGGCGTGATGATCACTGAAGCTTTCTTT. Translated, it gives CASSMPGVMITEAFF.

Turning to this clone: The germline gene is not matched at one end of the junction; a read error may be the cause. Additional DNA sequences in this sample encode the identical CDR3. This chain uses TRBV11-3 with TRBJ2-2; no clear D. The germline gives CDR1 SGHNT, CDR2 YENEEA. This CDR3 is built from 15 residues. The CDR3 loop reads CASSSPRCSTRELFF. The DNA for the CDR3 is TGTGCCAGTAGCTCGCCCCGGTGTAGTACGAGGGAGCTGTTTTTT.

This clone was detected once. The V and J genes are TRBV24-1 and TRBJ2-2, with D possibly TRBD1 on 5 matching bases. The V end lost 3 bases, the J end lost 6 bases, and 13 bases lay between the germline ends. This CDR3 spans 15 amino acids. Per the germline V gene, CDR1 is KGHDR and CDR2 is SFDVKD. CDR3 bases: TGTGCCACCAGTGATCCAGGGAATTTAGCCGGGGAGCTGTTTTTT. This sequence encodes CATSDPGNLAGELFF.

CDR3 sequence: CASSTITGGTEAFF. The CDR3 DNA reads as TGTGCCAGCAGCACGATTACAGGGGGCACTGAAGCTTTCTTT. V is TRBV28 and J is TRBJ1-1; 8 nucleotides agree with TRBD1. V shed 6 bases, J shed 4 bases, and the junction held 7 bases outside the gene matches. Germline lookup yields CDR1 MDHEN and CDR2 SYDVKM. The CDR3 is made up of 14 amino acids.

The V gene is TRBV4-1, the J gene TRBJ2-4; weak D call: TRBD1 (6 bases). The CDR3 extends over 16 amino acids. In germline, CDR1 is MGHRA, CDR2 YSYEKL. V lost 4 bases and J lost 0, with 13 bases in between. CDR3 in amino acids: CASSPFQGLAKNIQYF. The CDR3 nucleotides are TGCGCCAGCAGCCCATTTCAGGGGTTAGCCAAAAACATTCAGTACTTC.

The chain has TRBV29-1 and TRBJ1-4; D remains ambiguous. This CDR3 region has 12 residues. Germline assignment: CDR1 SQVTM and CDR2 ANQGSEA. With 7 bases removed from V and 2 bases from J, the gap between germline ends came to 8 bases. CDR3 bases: TGCAGCGCGGGTCAGACTAATGAAAAACTGTTTTTT. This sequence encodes CSAGQTNEKLFF.

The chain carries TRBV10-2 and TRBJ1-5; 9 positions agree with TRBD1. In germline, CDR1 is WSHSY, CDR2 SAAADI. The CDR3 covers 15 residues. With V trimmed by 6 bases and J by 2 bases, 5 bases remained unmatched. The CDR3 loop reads CASSLQGAGNQPQHF. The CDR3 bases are TGCGCCAGCAGCCTACAGGGGGCTGGCAATCAGCCCCAGCATTTT.

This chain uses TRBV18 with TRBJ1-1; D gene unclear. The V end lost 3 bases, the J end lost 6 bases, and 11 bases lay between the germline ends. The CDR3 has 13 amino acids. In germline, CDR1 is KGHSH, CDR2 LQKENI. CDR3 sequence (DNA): TGTGCCAGCTCACCTTCTATGTCCGCTGAAGCTTTCTTT. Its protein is CASSPSMSAEAFF.

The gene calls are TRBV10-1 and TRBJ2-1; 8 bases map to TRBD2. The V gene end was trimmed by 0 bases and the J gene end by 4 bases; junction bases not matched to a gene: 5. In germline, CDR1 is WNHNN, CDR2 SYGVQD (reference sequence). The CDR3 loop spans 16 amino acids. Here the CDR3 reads CASSESRTSPYNEQFF. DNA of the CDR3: TGCGCCAGCAGTGAGTCTAGGACTAGCCCTTACAATGAGCAGTTCTTC.